This TCR beta chain was sequenced for a study of OX40 agonist ivuxolimab in advanced cancers. In the study overall: Patient treatment consisted of intravenous ivuxolimab administration every 2 weeks at 0.01 to 10 mg/kg.

Trimming took 4 bases from V and 1 from J, leaving 9 bases between them. The CDR3 has 14 amino acids. Germline V lookup: CDR1 LNHDA, CDR2 SQIVND (reference sequence). Some clones are missing from TCRdb's copy, which holds only in-frame ones; the method was immunoSEQ multiplex PCR. In the table there are some 19,000 clones, about 88% of which are singletons. The source is an adult with an advanced solid tumor such as melanoma, head and neck, liver or kidney cancer. This chain links TRBV19 with TRBJ2-3; D gene ambiguous. This sample comprised CD4+ or CD8+ T cells sorted from blood, obtained in a trial of the OX40 agonist ivuxolimab. The CDR3 DNA sequence: TGTGCCAGTAGTACCCTGGTGGGCACAGATACGCAGTATTTT. Translated, it gives CASSTLVGTDTQYF.